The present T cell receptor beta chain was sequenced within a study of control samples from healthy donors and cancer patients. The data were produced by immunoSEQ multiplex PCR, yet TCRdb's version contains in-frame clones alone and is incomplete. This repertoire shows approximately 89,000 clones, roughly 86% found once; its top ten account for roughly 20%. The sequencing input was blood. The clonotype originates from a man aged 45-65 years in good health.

The CDR3 region has the DNA TGTGCCAGCAGCCAAGTTTCCACCCCTAACTATGGCTACACCTTC. Amino acids: CASSQVSTPNYGYTF. This sequence joins TRBV3-1 (or the pseudogene TRBV3-2) and TRBJ1-2; D ambiguous. The CDR3 spans 15 residues. Trimming shortened V by 1 base and J by 0 bases, and 9 bases separated the two germline ends. Germline CDR1 and CDR2: LGHDT and YNNKEL (reference sequence).